The rows below give T cell receptor beta chains drawn from one sample of a study of T-cell memory formation after mild COVID-19. TCRdb processed the 5' RACE reads anew with MiXCR; each CDR3 protein has one entry. The table records about 210,000 distinct CDR3 sequences, around 26% of them present only once. The sample was PBMCs or a T cell subset sorted from them (not recorded which). The source is an adult woman who had mild COVID-19 (a few samples of this study predate the infection). Cell type and time point are not known. Each CDR3 is given with its conserved first and last residue. A D gene is named only where the DNA matches it firmly. The size of a clone is reported for some rows only, either as once, few or many, or as a class for expanded clones.

D gene: TRBD1; clone size: few; J gene: TRBJ2-7; V gene: TRBV6-2/TRBV6-3; CDR3 protein: CASSRDPGQLYEQYF; CDR3 DNA: TGTGCCAGCAGTCGCGACCCGGGACAGCTGTACGAGCAGTACTTC
D gene: TRBD2; clone size: few; J gene: TRBJ2-1; V gene: TRBV6-4; CDR3 protein: CASSVGTSGAPGNEQFF; CDR3 DNA: TGTGCCAGCAGTGTTGGGACTAGCGGGGCTCCGGGGAATGAGCAGTTCTTC
D gene: -; clone size: -; J gene: TRBJ2-1; V gene: TRBV28; CDR3 protein: CASSFRRAPNEQFF; CDR3 DNA: TGTGCCAGCAGCTTCCGCCGGGCTCCGAATGAGCAGTTCTTC
D gene: -; clone size: -; J gene: TRBJ1-1; V gene: TRBV3-1; CDR3 protein: CASSRTVTEAFF; CDR3 DNA: TGTGCCAGCAGCCGGACGGTCACTGAAGCTTTCTTT
D gene: -; clone size: few; J gene: TRBJ1-6; V gene: TRBV25-1; CDR3 protein: CASNRQNSPLHF; CDR3 DNA: TGTGCCAGCAACAGACAGAATTCACCCCTCCACTTT
D gene: TRBD2; clone size: few; J gene: TRBJ2-7; V gene: TRBV5-1; CDR3 protein: CASSSDSGSRYEQYF; CDR3 DNA: TGCGCCAGCAGCTCCGACAGCGGGAGTAGATACGAGCAGTACTTC
D gene: -; clone size: -; J gene: TRBJ1-5; V gene: TRBV15; CDR3 protein: CATSRELGPQHF; CDR3 DNA: TGTGCCACCAGCAGAGAACTCGGCCCCCAGCATTTT
D gene: -; clone size: few; J gene: TRBJ1-1; V gene: TRBV4-2; CDR3 protein: CASSGGAMNTEAFF; CDR3 DNA: TGTGCCAGCAGCGGGGGAGCCATGAACACTGAAGCTTTCTTT
D gene: -; clone size: many; J gene: TRBJ2-3; V gene: TRBV18; CDR3 protein: CASSPAVRTDTQYF; CDR3 DNA: TGTGCCAGCTCACCGGCTGTTCGCACAGATACGCAGTATTTT
D gene: -; clone size: few; J gene: TRBJ2-3; V gene: TRBV27; CDR3 protein: CASTDGHHPADTQYF; CDR3 DNA: TGTGCCAGCACTGACGGCCACCACCCAGCAGATACGCAGTATTTT
D gene: TRBD1; clone size: -; J gene: TRBJ2-7; V gene: TRBV9; CDR3 protein: CASSGTGYEQYF; CDR3 DNA: TGTGCCAGCAGCGGGACAGGCTACGAGCAGTACTTC
D gene: TRBD1; clone size: -; J gene: TRBJ1-2; V gene: TRBV28; CDR3 protein: CASVSGGIWGYTF; CDR3 DNA: TGTGCCAGCGTTTCAGGGGGCATTTGGGGCTACACCTTC
D gene: -; clone size: -; J gene: TRBJ2-1; V gene: TRBV5-6; CDR3 protein: CASSPAHNEQFF; CDR3 DNA: TGTGCCAGCAGCCCTGCCCACAATGAGCAGTTCTTC
D gene: TRBD1; clone size: few; J gene: TRBJ1-5; V gene: TRBV3-1; CDR3 protein: CASSRAGGSNQPQHF; CDR3 DNA: TGTGCCAGCAGCAGGGCAGGGGGAAGCAATCAGCCCCAGCATTTT
D gene: TRBD1; clone size: -; J gene: TRBJ1-2; V gene: TRBV24-1; CDR3 protein: CATSEWTGGTYGYTF; CDR3 DNA: TGTGCCACCAGTGAGTGGACAGGGGGCACGTATGGCTACACCTTC
D gene: -; clone size: few; J gene: TRBJ2-7; V gene: TRBV7-2; CDR3 protein: CASTSGGKYEQYF; CDR3 DNA: TGTGCCAGCACCTCGGGCGGGAAATACGAGCAGTACTTC
D gene: TRBD1; clone size: -; J gene: TRBJ1-1; V gene: TRBV7-9; CDR3 protein: CASSHDRATEAFF; CDR3 DNA: TGTGCCAGCAGCCATGACAGGGCCACTGAAGCTTTCTTT
D gene: -; clone size: few; J gene: TRBJ1-3; V gene: TRBV7-2; CDR3 protein: CASSPPAGSGNTIYF; CDR3 DNA: TGTGCCAGCAGCCCCCCAGCGGGCTCTGGAAACACCATATATTTT
D gene: -; clone size: few; J gene: TRBJ2-3; V gene: TRBV3-1; CDR3 protein: CASSPYPRSGTDTQYF; CDR3 DNA: TGTGCCAGCAGCCCTTATCCACGGTCGGGCACAGATACGCAGTATTTT
D gene: TRBD2; clone size: -; J gene: TRBJ2-1; V gene: TRBV9; CDR3 protein: CASSGSSGSGEQFF; CDR3 DNA: TGTGCCAGCAGCGGGAGTAGCGGGAGCGGTGAGCAGTTCTTC